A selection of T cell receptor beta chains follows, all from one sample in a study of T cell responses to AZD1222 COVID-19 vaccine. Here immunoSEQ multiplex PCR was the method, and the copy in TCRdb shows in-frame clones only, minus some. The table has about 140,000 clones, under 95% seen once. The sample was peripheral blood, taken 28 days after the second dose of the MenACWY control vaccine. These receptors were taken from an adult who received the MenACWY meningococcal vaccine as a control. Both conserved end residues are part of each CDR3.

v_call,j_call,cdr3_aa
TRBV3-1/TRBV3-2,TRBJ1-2,CASSQDRGTYGYTF
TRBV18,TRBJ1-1,CASSPTALNTEAFF
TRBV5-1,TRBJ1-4,CASSLAGFNNEKLFF
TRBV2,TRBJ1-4,CASRPRSGGTNEKLFF
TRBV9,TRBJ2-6,CASSVRSGANVLTF
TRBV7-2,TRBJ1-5,CASSLDRDGVRPQHF
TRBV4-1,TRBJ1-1,CASSQEWANTEAFF
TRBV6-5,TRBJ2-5,CASSSRHSRQETQYF
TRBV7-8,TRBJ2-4,CASSLGGGHNKNIQYF
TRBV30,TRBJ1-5,CAWRPPDRASNQPQHF
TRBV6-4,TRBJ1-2,CASSDSSSRGGYTF
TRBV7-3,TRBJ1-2,CASSPGGGGEQNGYTF
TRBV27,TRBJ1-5,CASSSLSANQPQHF
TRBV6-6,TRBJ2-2,CASSYALPGELFF
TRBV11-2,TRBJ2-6,CASIYDWGAAGANVLTF
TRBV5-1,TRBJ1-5,CASSLGQGPNQPQHF
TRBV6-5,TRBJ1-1,CASSYSDRNTEAFF
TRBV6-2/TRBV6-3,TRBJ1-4,CASSYYDATNEKLFF
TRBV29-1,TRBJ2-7,CSVLGTGGYEQYF
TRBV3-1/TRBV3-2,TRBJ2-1,CASSARDGYNEQFF
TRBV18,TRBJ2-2,CASSPPSQGRTGELFF
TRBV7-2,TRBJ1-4,CASSQQDVSGKLFF
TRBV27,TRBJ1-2,CASSLRPGFGYTF
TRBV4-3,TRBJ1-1,CASSQGVWNTEAFF
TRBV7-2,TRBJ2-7,CASTVGASGSYEQYF
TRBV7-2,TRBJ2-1,CASNPGGRINEQFF
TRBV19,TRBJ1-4,CASSPTGKNEKLFF
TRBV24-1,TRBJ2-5,CATSDSPPETQYF
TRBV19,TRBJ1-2,CASSRDGANYGYTF
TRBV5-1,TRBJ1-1,CASSLEKMNTEAFF
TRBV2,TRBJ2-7,CASTRDRGSYEQYF
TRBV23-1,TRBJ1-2,CASSQKPNPAPFGYTF
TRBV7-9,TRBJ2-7,CASSSWTSGRDEQYF
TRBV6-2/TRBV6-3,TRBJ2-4,CASSYSPRFSSGVAKNIQYF
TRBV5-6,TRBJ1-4,CASSPMDTPREKLFF
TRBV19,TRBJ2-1,CASSLGQEQFF
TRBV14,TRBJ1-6,CASSQDQNSPLHF
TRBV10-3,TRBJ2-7,CAISQDRGWYEQYF
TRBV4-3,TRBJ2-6,CASSPRTGTPGANVLTF
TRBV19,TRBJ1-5,CASNNQPQHF
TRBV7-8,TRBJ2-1,CASSLAWIYNEQFF
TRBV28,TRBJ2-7,CASKRDRTYEQYF
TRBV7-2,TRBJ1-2,CASSLSGTGYGYTF
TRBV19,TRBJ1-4,CASSTGGPKNEKLFF
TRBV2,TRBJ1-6,CARGQDNSPLHF
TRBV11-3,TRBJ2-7,CASSPTPTTEQYF
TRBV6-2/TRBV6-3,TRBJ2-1,CASSEQTSGYYNEQFF
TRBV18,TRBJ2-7,CASSPGQGKTYEQYF